These 17 T cell receptor beta chains were sequenced from one sample in a study of monozygotic twins with cystic fibrosis. The repertoire was sequenced with immunoSEQ multiplex PCR; TCRdb's copy has only in-frame clones and lacks some. The sample includes approximately 9,700 clones, roughly nine tenths of them seen just once. The sequenced sample consisted of blood. These receptors were obtained from a boy between 2 and 10 years old with cystic fibrosis.

CDR3 protein: CASRGDTEAFF. CDR3 sequence (DNA): TGCGCCAGCAGGGGGGACACTGAAGCTTTCTTT. This chain uses TRBV5-1 with TRBJ1-1, with a tentative D call TRBD1 (5 bases). The CDR3 sequence is 11 residues long. CDR1 is SGHRS, CDR2 YFSETQ, per germline. The V and J ends lost 5 bases and 3 bases respectively, with 5 bases between them.

This rearrangement joins TRBV7-2 to TRBJ2-1; perhaps D is TRBD1 or TRBD2 (6 bases each). CDR3 length equals 15 residues. V shed 1 base and J shed 6 bases, with 13 bases lying between them. Germline CDR1 reads SGHTA; CDR2 reads FQGNSA. This CDR3 reads CASSLVSTGANEQFF. CDR3 coding DNA: TGTGCCAGCAGCTTAGTCTCTACGGGGGCCAATGAGCAGTTCTTC.

The genes are TRBV30 and TRBJ1-5, with D tentatively TRBD1 (5 bases). The CDR3 is 14 residues long. Germline V gene data show CDR1 as GTSNPN and CDR2 as SVGIG (reference sequence). The V and J ends lost 0 bases and 8 bases respectively, with 14 bases between them. The chain's CDR3 is CAWSVGQGGKPQHF. DNA for the CDR3: TGTGCCTGGAGTGTTGGGCAGGGTGGGAAGCCCCAGCATTTT. The full variable domain, with the rest looked up from reference TRBV30 and TRBJ1-5, is SQTIHQWPATLVQPVGSPLSLECTVEGTSNPNLYWYRQAAGRGLQLLFYSVGIGQISSEVPQNLSASRPQDRQFILSSKKLLLSDSGFYLCAWSVGQGGKPQHFGDGTRLSIL.

This chain connects TRBV5-4 to TRBJ1-2; D gene unclear. CDR1 and CDR2 from the germline V gene are SGHNT and YYREEE (reference sequence). Trimming stripped 6 bases from V and 7 bases from J, with 22 bases between. The CDR3 contains 15 residues. In DNA, the CDR3 is TGTGCCAGCACAACCGACGAGGCACAGTTGGGTGGCTACACCTTC. Translation gives CASTTDEAQLGGYTF.

This chain joins TRBV11-3 and TRBJ1-2; D perhaps matches TRBD1 (6 bases). CDR1 SGHNT and CDR2 YENEEA come from the germline V gene. The CDR3 contains 13 residues. Trimming shortened V by 5 bases and J by 8 bases, and 15 bases separated the two germline ends. CDR3 sequence: CASSLKDTGGYTF. CDR3 DNA: TGTGCCAGCAGCCTAAAGGATACAGGGGGCTACACCTTC.

The J gene is TRBJ1-2, the V gene TRBV29-1; perhaps TRBD1 as D (5 bases). Germline CDR1 SQVTM, CDR2 ANQGSEA. The CDR3 runs 17 residues. The V and J ends lost 2 bases and 0 bases respectively, with 19 bases between them. The CDR3 DNA follows: TGCAGCGTTGAACCCTACAGGTTAGGAATCTCTAACTATGGCTACACCTTC. Residues: CSVEPYRLGISNYGYTF.

The count of this clone is one. The J gene is TRBJ2-3, the V gene TRBV29-1; D possibly matches TRBD1 or TRBD2 (5 bases each). The germline V gene has CDR1 SQVTM and CDR2 ANQGSEA. CDR3 length equals 15 residues. Trimming shortened V by 7 bases and J by 7 bases, and 24 bases separated the two germline ends. For the CDR3, the DNA is TGCAGCGCCGCCCCAGAGGGGATCGGTTTATATACGCAGTATTTT. This sequence encodes CSAAPEGIGLYTQYF.

This clone was seen a single time. The J gene is TRBJ1-1, the V gene TRBV29-1, with 8 nucleotides matching TRBD1. This CDR3 comprises 13 residues. Germline loops: CDR1 SQVTM, CDR2 ANQGSEA. With 3 bases clipped from V and 3 bases from J, the junction kept 3 bases outside the gene matches. Here the CDR3 reads CSVDETGDTEAFF. In nucleotides, the CDR3 is TGCAGCGTTGACGAGACAGGGGACACTGAAGCTTTCTTT.

The gene calls are TRBV6-5 and TRBJ2-7; weak D call: TRBD2 (5 bases). The CDR3 contains 14 residues. Trimming cost V 0 bases and J 2 bases, with 8 bases left between them. The V gene's germline CDR1 is MNHEY and CDR2 SVGAGI. The DNA of the CDR3 is TGTGCCAGCAGTTACTCGCCGGGGACCTACGAGCAGTACTTC. Its translation: CASSYSPGTYEQYF.

The gene calls are TRBV7-7 and TRBJ2-5; 11 positions match TRBD1. The trim removed 4 bases at V and 5 bases at J, leaving 0 bases unmatched. Germline CDR1 and CDR2: SSHAT and FNYEAQ (reference sequence). This CDR3 contains 13 residues. This chain's CDR3 is CASSWDRGETQYF. CDR3 coding DNA: TGTGCCAGCAGCTGGGACAGGGGGGAGACCCAGTACTTC.

V and J are TRBV7-8 and TRBJ2-3, with no clear D. The CDR3 spans 17 residues. V dropped 1 base and J dropped 0 bases, with 14 bases sitting between them. Germline V gene sequence: CDR1 SGHVS, CDR2 FQNEAQ. CDR3 DNA: TGTGCCAGCAGCTTAGTTTACAGTGCTACTAGCACAGATACGCAGTATTTT. Its translation is CASSLVYSATSTDTQYF. The full variable domain, its missing parts supplied by reference TRBV7-8 and TRBJ2-3, is GAGVSQSPRYKVAKRGQDVALRCDPISGHVSLFWYQQALGQGPEFLTYFQNEAQLDKSGLPSDRFFAERPEGSVSTLKIQRTQQEDSAVYLCASSLVYSATSTDTQYFGPGTRLTVL.

The V and J genes are TRBV7-9 and TRBJ2-3; TRBD1 matches 7 bases. The CDR3 spans 17 residues. V shed 5 bases, J shed 0 bases, and the junction held 11 bases outside the gene matches. CDR1 is SEHNR and CDR2 is FQNEAQ in the germline V gene (reference sequence). In nucleotides, the CDR3 is TGTGCCAGCAGCGTACAGGGGTGGGATCCTAGCACAGATACGCAGTATTTT. Its protein is CASSVQGWDPSTDTQYF. The full variable domain, with the rest looked up from reference TRBV7-9 and TRBJ2-3, is DTGVSQNPRHKITKRGQNVTFRCDPISEHNRLYWYRQTLGQGPEFLTYFQNEAQLEKSRLLSDRFSAERPKGSFSTLEIQRTEQGDSAMYLCASSVQGWDPSTDTQYFGPGTRLTVL.

This chain joins TRBV19 and TRBJ1-2; TRBD1 matches at 8 bases. V dropped 1 base and J dropped 10; count of bases not matched to a gene: 14. The CDR3 spans 16 residues. Germline V gene data show CDR1 as LNHDA and CDR2 as SQIVND (reference sequence). The CDR3 spells CASSIAGGAGKVDYTF. For the CDR3, the DNA is TGTGCCAGTAGTATAGCAGGGGGCGCGGGCAAGGTCGACTACACCTTC. The entire variable domain, with the rest obtained from reference TRBV19 and TRBJ1-2, is as follows: DGGITQSPKYLFRKEGQNVTLSCEQNLNHDAMYWYRQDPGQGLRLIYYSQIVNDFQKGDIAEGYSVSREKKESFPLTVTSAQKNPTAFYLCASSIAGGAGKVDYTFGSGTRLTVV.

This sequence joins TRBV7-2 and TRBJ2-6, with a possible D match to TRBD1 (5 bases). CDR1 and CDR2 from the germline V gene are SGHTA and FQGNSA. The ends were cut back, 3 bases at V and 1 base at J, with 10 bases in the middle. CDR3 length: 16 residues. The CDR3 coding sequence is TGTGCCAGCAGCTTGGTCAGGGTATCTGGGGCCAACGTCCTGACTTTC. Amino acid sequence: CASSLVRVSGANVLTF.

This chain joins TRBV7-6 and TRBJ2-1; 9 bases fit TRBD2. V was pared by 2 bases and J by 5 bases, with 4 bases of the junction left unmatched. Germline V CDR1 and CDR2: SGHVS, FNYEAQ. This CDR3 comprises 15 residues. CDR3 in DNA: TGTGCCAGCAGCTTATTGGCTAGCGGGGACAATGAGCAGTTCTTC. Translated, it gives CASSLLASGDNEQFF. Using reference TRBV7-6 and TRBJ2-1 for the parts outside the CDR3, the full variable domain is GAGVSQSPRYKVTKRGQDVALRCDPISGHVSLYWYRQALGQGPEFLTYFNYEAQQDKSGLPNDRFSAERPEGSISTLTIQRTEQRDSAMYRCASSLLASGDNEQFFGPGTRLTVL.

The V and J genes are TRBV11-2 and TRBJ2-5; 12 nucleotides agree with TRBD2. This CDR3 comprises 15 residues. The J segment lost 7 bases and the V segment lost 6 bases, leaving 9 bases of the junction unmatched. The V gene's germline CDR1 is SGHAT and CDR2 FQNNGV. This chain's CDR3 is CASSPSSGGAGTQYF. CDR3 nucleotides: TGTGCCAGCAGTCCGTCTAGCGGGGGGGCCGGGACCCAGTACTTC.

This clone was found a few times. This rearrangement joins TRBV7-9 to TRBJ2-2; D remains ambiguous. Germline values: CDR1 SEHNR, CDR2 FQNEAQ (reference sequence). The CDR3 sequence is 14 residues long. Trimming removed 6 bases from V and 4 bases from J, with 12 bases in between. Written as DNA, the CDR3 is TGTGCCAGCAGGTACCATATGGGCACCGGGGAGCTGTTTTTT. Its translation is CASRYHMGTGELFF.